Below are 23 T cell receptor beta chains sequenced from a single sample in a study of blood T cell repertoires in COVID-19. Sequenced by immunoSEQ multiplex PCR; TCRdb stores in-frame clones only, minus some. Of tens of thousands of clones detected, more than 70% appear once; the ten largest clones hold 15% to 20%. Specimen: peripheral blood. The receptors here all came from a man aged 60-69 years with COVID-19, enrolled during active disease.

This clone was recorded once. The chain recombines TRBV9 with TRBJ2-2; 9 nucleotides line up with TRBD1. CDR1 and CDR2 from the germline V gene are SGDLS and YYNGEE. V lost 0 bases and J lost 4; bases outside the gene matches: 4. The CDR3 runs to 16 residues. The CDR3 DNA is TGTGCCAGCAGCGTAGAAGGACAGGGGTCCACCGGGGAGCTGTTTTTT. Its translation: CASSVEGQGSTGELFF. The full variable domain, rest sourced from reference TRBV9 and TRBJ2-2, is DSGVTQTPKHLITATGQRVTLRCSPRSGDLSVYWYQQSLDQGLQFLIQYYNGEERAKGNILERFSAQQFPDLHSELNLSSLELGDSALYFCASSVEGQGSTGELFFGEGSRLTVL.

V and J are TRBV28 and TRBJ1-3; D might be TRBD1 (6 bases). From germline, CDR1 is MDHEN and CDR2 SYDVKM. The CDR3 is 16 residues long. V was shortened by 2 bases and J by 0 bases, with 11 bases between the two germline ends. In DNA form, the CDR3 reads TGTGCCAGCAGTTTACCCCAGGGGAACTCTGGAAACACCATATATTTT. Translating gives CASSLPQGNSGNTIYF.

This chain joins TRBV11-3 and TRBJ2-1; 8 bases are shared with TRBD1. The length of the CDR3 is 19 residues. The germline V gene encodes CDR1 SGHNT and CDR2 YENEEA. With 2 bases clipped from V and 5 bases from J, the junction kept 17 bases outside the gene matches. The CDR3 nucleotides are TGTGCCAGCAGCTTATACTTTCCGCAGGACAGGGCGGCCAACAATGAGCAGTTCTTC. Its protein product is CASSLYFPQDRAANNEQFF.

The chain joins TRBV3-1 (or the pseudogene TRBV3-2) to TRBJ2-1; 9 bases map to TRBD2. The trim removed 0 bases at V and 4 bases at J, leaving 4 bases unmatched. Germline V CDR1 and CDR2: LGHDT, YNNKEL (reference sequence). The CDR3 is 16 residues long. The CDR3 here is CASSQDAGGGYNEQFF. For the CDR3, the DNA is TGTGCCAGCAGCCAAGATGCGGGAGGGGGGTACAATGAGCAGTTCTTC.

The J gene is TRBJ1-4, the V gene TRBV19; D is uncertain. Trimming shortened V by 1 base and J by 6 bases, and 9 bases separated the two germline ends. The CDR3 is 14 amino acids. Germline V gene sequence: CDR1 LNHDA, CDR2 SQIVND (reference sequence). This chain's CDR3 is CASSIGQADEKLFF. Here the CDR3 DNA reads TGTGCCAGTAGTATAGGCCAGGCCGATGAAAAACTGTTTTTT. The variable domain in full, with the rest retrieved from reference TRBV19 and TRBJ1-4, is DGGITQSPKYLFRKEGQNVTLSCEQNLNHDAMYWYRQDPGQGLRLIYYSQIVNDFQKGDIAEGYSVSREKKESFPLTVTSAQKNPTAFYLCASSIGQADEKLFFGSGTQLSVL.

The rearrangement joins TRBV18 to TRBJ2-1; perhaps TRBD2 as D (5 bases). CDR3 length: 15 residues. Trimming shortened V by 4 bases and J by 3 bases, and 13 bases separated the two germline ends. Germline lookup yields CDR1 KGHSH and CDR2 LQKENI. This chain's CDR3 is CASSRAGVGYNEQFF. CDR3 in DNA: TGTGCCAGCTCACGTGCCGGGGTGGGCTACAATGAGCAGTTCTTC.

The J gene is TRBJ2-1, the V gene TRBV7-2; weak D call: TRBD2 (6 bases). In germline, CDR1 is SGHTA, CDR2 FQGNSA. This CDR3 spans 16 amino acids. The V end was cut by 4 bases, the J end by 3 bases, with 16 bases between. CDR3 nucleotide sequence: TGTGCCAGCAGCTCAGCGACGGGGGACCTCTACAATGAGCAGTTCTTC. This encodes CASSSATGDLYNEQFF.

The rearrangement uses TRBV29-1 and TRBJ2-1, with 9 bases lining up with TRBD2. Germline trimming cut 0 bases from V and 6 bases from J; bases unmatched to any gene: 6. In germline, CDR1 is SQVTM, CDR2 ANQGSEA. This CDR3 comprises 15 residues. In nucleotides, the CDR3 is TGCAGCGTTGAAGATCAAGCGGGAGGCCGCAATGAGCAGTTCTTC. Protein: CSVEDQAGGRNEQFF.

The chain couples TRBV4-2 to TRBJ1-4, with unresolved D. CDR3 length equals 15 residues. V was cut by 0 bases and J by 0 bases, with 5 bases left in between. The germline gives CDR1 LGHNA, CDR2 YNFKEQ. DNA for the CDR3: TGTGCCAGCAGCCAAGAAGCTACAACTAATGAAAAACTGTTTTTT. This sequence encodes CASSQEATTNEKLFF.

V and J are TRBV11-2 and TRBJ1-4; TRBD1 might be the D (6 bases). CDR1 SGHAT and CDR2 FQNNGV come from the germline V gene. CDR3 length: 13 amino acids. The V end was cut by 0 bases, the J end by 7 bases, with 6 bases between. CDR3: CASSLDRGEKLFF. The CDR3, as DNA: TGTGCCAGCAGCTTAGACAGGGGTGAAAAACTGTTTTTT.

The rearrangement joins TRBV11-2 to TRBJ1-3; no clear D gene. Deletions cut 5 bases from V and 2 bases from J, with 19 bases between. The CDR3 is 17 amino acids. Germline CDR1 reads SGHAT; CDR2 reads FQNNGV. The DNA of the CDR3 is TGTGCCAGCAGCCGTAGACCAGGTCTAAGCACTGGAAACACCATATATTTT. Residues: CASSRRPGLSTGNTIYF. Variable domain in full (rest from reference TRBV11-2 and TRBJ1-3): EAGVAQSPRYKIIEKRQSVAFWCNPISGHATLYWYQQILGQGPKLLIQFQNNGVVDDSQLPKDRFSAERLKGVDSTLKIQPAKLEDSAVYLCASSRRPGLSTGNTIYFGEGSWLTVV.

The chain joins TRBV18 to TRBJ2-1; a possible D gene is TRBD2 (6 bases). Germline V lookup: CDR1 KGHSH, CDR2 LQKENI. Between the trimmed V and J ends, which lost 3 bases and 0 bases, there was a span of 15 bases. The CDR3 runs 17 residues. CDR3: CASSPPGADSSYNEQFF. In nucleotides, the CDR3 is TGTGCCAGCTCACCCCCGGGAGCCGATAGCTCCTACAATGAGCAGTTCTTC.

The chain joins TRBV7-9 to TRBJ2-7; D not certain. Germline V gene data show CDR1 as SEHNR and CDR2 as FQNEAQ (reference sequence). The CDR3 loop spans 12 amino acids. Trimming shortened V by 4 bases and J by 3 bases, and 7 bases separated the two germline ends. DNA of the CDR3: TGTGCCAGCAGCTCGCTATACTACGAGCAGTACTTC. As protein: CASSSLYYEQYF.

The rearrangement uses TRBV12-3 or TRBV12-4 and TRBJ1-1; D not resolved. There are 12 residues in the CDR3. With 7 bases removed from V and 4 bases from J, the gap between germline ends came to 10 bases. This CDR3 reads CASTGPSTEAFF. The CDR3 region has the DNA TGTGCCAGCACCGGTCCGAGCACTGAAGCTTTCTTT.

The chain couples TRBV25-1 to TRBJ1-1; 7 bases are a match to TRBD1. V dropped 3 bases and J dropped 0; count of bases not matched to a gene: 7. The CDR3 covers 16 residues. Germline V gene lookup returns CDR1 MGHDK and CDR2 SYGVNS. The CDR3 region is CASSDRTGPLNTEAFF. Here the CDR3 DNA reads TGTGCCAGCAGTGATCGGACAGGACCTTTGAACACTGAAGCTTTCTTT.

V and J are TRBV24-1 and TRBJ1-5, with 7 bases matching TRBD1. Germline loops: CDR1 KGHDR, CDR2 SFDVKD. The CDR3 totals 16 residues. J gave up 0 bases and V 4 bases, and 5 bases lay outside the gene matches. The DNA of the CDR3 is TGTGCCACCAGTGACCGACAGGGCCCTAGCAATCAGCCCCAGCATTTT. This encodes CATSDRQGPSNQPQHF.

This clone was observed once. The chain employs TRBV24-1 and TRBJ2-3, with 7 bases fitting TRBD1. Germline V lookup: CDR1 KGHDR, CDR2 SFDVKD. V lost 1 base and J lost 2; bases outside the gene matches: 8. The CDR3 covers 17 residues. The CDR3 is CATSDLGQGVSTDTQYF. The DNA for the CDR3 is TGTGCCACCAGTGATTTAGGCCAGGGGGTTTCCACAGATACGCAGTATTTT.

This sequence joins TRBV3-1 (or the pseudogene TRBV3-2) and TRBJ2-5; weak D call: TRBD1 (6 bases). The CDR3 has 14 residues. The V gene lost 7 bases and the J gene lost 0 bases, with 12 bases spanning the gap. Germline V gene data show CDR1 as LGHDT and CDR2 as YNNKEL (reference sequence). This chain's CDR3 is CASIQRGYQETQYF. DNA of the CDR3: TGTGCCAGCATCCAGAGGGGGTACCAAGAGACCCAGTACTTC.

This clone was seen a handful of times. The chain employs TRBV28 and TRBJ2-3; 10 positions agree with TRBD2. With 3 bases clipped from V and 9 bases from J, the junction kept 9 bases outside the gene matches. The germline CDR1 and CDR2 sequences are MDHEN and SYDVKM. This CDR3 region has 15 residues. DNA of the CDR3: TGTGCCAGCAGTTTCGTGAGCGGGGGGGCTGGGACGCAGTATTTT. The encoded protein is CASSFVSGGAGTQYF.

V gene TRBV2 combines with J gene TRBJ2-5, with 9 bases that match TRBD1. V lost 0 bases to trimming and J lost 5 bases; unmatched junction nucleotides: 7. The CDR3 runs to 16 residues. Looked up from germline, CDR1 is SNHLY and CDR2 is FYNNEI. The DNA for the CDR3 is TGTGCCAGCAGTGAAGCGGGACAGGGACCAATGGAGACCCAGTACTTC. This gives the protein CASSEAGQGPMETQYF.

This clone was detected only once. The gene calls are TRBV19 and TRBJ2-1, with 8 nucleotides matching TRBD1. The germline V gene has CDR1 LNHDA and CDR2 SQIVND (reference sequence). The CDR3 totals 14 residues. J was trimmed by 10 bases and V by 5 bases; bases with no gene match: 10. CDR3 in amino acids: CASSLSPGGTEQFF. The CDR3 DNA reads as TGTGCCAGTAGTCTATCACCAGGGGGCACCGAGCAGTTCTTC.

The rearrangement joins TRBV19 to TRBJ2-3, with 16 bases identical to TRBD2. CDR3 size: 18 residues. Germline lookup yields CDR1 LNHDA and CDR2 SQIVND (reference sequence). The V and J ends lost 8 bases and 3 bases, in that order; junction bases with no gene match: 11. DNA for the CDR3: TGTGCCAGTGAGGCAGACTTGGGACTAGCGGGAGGGACAGATACGCAGTATTTT. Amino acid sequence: CASEADLGLAGGTDTQYF.

CDR3 DNA: TGTGCCAGCAGCCAAGGCGGGAGCAACTATGGCTACACCTTC. Its protein product is CASSQGGSNYGYTF. V usage is TRBV3-1 (or the pseudogene TRBV3-2) and J usage is TRBJ1-2; D is uncertain. This CDR3 has 14 amino acids. Trimming left V 1 base short and J 2 bases short, with 8 bases between. Germline CDR1 reads LGHDT; CDR2 reads YNNKEL (reference sequence).